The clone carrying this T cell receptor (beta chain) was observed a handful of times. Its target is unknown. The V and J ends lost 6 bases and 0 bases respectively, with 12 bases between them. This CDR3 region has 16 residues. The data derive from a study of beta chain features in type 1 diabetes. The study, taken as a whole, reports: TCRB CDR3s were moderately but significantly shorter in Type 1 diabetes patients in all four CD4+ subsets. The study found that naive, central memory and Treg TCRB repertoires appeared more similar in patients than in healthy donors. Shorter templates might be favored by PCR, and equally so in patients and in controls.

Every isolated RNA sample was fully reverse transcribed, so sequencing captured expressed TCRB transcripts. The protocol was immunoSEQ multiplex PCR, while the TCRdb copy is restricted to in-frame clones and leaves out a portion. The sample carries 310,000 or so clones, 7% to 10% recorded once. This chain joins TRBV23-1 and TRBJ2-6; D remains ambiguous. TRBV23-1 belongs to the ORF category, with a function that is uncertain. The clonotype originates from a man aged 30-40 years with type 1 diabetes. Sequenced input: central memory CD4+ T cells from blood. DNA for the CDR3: TGCGCCAGCAGCCAAGAGGCATCCTCTGGGGCCAACGTCCTGACTTTC. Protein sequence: CASSQEASSGANVLTF.